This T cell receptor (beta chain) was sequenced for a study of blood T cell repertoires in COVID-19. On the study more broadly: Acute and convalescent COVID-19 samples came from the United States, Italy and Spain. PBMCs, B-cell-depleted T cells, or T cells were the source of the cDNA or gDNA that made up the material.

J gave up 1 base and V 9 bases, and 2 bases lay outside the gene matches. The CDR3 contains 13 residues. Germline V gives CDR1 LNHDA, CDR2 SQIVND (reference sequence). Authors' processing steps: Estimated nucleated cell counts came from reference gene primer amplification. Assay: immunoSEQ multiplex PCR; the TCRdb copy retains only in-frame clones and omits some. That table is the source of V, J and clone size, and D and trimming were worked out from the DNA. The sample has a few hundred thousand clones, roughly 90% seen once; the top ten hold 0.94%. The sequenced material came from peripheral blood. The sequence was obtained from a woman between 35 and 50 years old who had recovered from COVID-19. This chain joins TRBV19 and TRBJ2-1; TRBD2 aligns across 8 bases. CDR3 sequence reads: CASSGSSYNEQFF. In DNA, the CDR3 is TGTGCCAGCAGCGGGAGTTCCTACAATGAGCAGTTCTTC.